This T cell receptor beta chain was documented in a study of blood T cells in healthy people across ages. A second roughly 6 to 11 cycle PCR used barcoded and J-beta primers. Every sample produced at least 2.5 million CDR3-containing paired-end reads. TCRdb reprocessed the 5' RACE reads via MiXCR and lists one record per CDR3 protein. The sample carries more than 450,000 distinct CDR3 sequences, over 25% recorded once. In addition, the sample was reused for a study of T cells of mothers and their children. That report notes: Thymic selection molds TCR recombination output in a comparable way in related and unrelated pairs.

Sample: blood. The sequence was obtained from a boy between 2 and 15 years old in good health.

The CDR3 protein is CSVDGPANYGYTF. CDR3 bases: TGCAGCGTTGATGGTCCAGCTAACTATGGCTACACCTTC. The chain carries TRBV29-1 and TRBJ1-2; the D is unclear. There are 13 residues in the CDR3. V was cut by 3 bases and J by 0 bases, with 8 bases left in between. Looked up from germline, CDR1 is SQVTM and CDR2 is ANQGSEA.